The clone carrying this TCR beta chain showed up many times. The data were obtained in a study of human T cells and chemical hapten exposure. Study information: The patients, most of them female, presented with alopecia areata, totalis or universalis.

TCRdb reanalysed the RACE reads using MiXCR and keeps one entry per CDR3 protein. The sample shows about 380,000 distinct CDR3 sequences, approximately 5.1% of them seen only once. CDR1 is SGHKS, CDR2 YYEKEE, per germline (reference sequence). The trim removed 4 bases at V and 2 bases at J, leaving 7 bases unmatched. The CDR3 is 16 residues long. Described time point: pre-sensitization, week 0. Treatment defined: therapeutic diphenylcyclopropenone sensitization with weekly scalp DPC. RNA extraction used unfractionated whole blood as the source of total RNA. The chain carries TRBV5-5 and TRBJ2-5; 11 nucleotides align to TRBD2. This TCR came from a woman between 45 and 60 years old with alopecia areata. Some clones in this sample may be carry-over from other donors' samples. The specimen was whole blood, collected in connection with sensitization to the hapten diphenylcyclopropenone (DPC). The CDR3 loop reads CASSPLLAGAQETQYF. The DNA for the CDR3 is TGTGCCAGCAGCCCTCTACTAGCGGGAGCACAAGAGACCCAGTACTTC.